Listed below are T cell receptor beta chains from one sample, sequenced in a study of blood T cells in healthy people across ages. MiXCR was run by TCRdb on the 5' RACE reads, yielding one entry per CDR3 protein. This table has around 1.5 million distinct CDR3 sequences, 30% to 40% appearing once. The sequenced sample consisted of blood. Source of these receptors: a woman aged 25 to 39 in good health. Both conserved end residues are part of each CDR3. D genes are given only for firm matches. Size values are once, few and many counts, or a class for expanded clones, and some rows have none.

>.|TRBJ2-5|.|TRBV20-1
CSARGAAGGLQETQYF
TGCAGTGCTAGAGGCGCCGCCGGGGGTCTCCAAGAGACCCAGTACTTC
>few|TRBJ1-2|.|TRBV6-6
CASSYPGLGYGYTF
TGTGCCAGCAGTTACCCCGGACTCGGCTATGGCTACACCTTC
>few|TRBJ2-7|.|TRBV5-6
CASSPYGDSYEQYF
TGTGCCAGCAGCCCGTACGGGGACTCCTACGAGCAGTACTTC
>.|TRBJ2-7|.|TRBV6-1
CASSEVVYDEQYF
TGTGCCAGCAGTGAAGTGGTCTATGACGAGCAGTACTTC
>.|TRBJ2-7|.|TRBV6-5
CATRGGVAFYEQYF
TGTGCCACCAGAGGAGGGGTAGCGTTCTACGAGCAGTACTTC
>many|TRBJ2-5|TRBD1|TRBV29-1
CSVSTGSGETQYF
TGCAGCGTTTCGACAGGGTCGGGGGAGACCCAGTACTTC
>.|TRBJ2-5|.|TRBV30
CAWSAGVGTQYF
TGTGCCTGGAGTGCAGGGGTGGGGACCCAGTACTTC
>many|TRBJ2-7|TRBD1|TRBV4-1
CASSQRTGTYYEQYF
TGCGCCAGCAGCCAACGGACAGGGACCTACTACGAGCAGTACTTC
>many|TRBJ2-7|.|TRBV29-1
CSVEDLSYSQGEQYF
TGCAGCGTTGAAGATTTATCTTACTCCCAGGGGGAGCAGTACTTC
>.|TRBJ2-1|.|TRBV11-3
CASSFYLADEQFF
TGTGCCAGCAGCTTTTACCTAGCCGATGAGCAGTTCTTC
>.|TRBJ2-3|.|TRBV29-1
CSVERQLNTQYF
TGCAGCGTTGAAAGGCAGCTCAATACGCAGTATTTT
>.|TRBJ2-2|TRBD2|TRBV5-1
CASSLSTSGRAAGELFF
TGCGCCAGCAGCTTGAGCACTAGCGGGAGGGCCGCCGGGGAGCTGTTTTTT
>once|TRBJ2-7|.|TRBV25-1
CASSERPDSDEQYF
TGTGCCAGCAGTGAAAGGCCGGACTCGGACGAGCAGTACTTC
>few|TRBJ2-5|TRBD2|TRBV7-6
CASSLYRGGPETQYF
TGTGCCAGCAGCTTATATCGGGGGGGGCCTGAGACCCAGTACTTC
>.|TRBJ2-7|.|TRBV7-2
CASSPMTATPYEQYF
TGTGCCAGCAGCCCGATGACAGCAACTCCCTACGAGCAGTACTTC
>many|TRBJ2-3|TRBD1|TRBV7-6
CATRDRLTDTQYF
TGTGCCACGAGGGACAGGCTAACAGATACGCAGTATTTT
>few|TRBJ1-4|TRBD1|TRBV10-3
CAIGDSATNEKLFF
TGTGCCATCGGGGACAGTGCAACTAATGAAAAACTGTTTTTT
>.|TRBJ2-7|.|TRBV21-1
CASSRRHEQYF
TGTGCCAGCAGCCGTCGACACGAGCAGTACTTC
>.|TRBJ2-1|.|TRBV29-1
CSVSSGTSYNEQFF
TGCAGCGTTTCCAGCGGGACATCCTACAATGAGCAGTTCTTC
>many|TRBJ1-4|TRBD1|TRBV4-1
CASSQGGDRANEKLFF
TGCGCCAGCAGCCAAGGAGGGGACAGGGCAAATGAAAAACTGTTTTTT
>.|TRBJ2-7|TRBD2|TRBV18
CASSRRGDEQYF
TGTGCCAGCTCACGACGGGGGGACGAGCAGTACTTC
>.|TRBJ2-7|TRBD2|TRBV2
CASTALEAGESYEQYF
TGTGCCAGCACTGCACTCGAGGCGGGGGAGTCCTACGAGCAGTACTTC
>.|TRBJ2-3|.|TRBV20-1
CSARDSQGGVGTQYF
TGCAGTGCTAGAGATTCCCAGGGTGGGGTTGGTACGCAGTATTTT
>many|TRBJ2-4|.|TRBV3-1
CASSQGLAKNIQYF
TGTGCCAGCAGCCAAGGACTAGCCAAAAACATTCAGTACTTC
>.|TRBJ2-7|.|TRBV21-1
CASMVAGGLWYEQYF
TGTGCCAGCATGGTGGCAGGGGGCTTATGGTACGAGCAGTACTTC
>.|TRBJ2-7|.|TRBV6-6
CASSTSGEKSHEQYF
TGTGCCAGCAGCACGTCAGGGGAAAAATCCCACGAGCAGTACTTC
>.|TRBJ2-3|.|TRBV30
CAWSVLITDTQYF
TGTGCCTGGAGTGTACTCATCACAGATACGCAGTATTTT
>few|TRBJ2-5|TRBD2|TRBV10-3
CAISGAGAGVGETQYF
TGTGCCATCAGTGGGGCAGGAGCGGGGGTAGGGGAGACCCAGTACTTC
>.|TRBJ1-5|TRBD1|TRBV20-1
CSVKTGNQPQHF
TGCAGTGTAAAGACAGGGAATCAGCCCCAGCATTTT
>.|TRBJ1-2|.|TRBV4-1
CASSQNQRRWGYTF
TGCGCCAGCAGCCAAAATCAAAGACGGTGGGGCTACACCTTC
>few|TRBJ2-3|.|TRBV20-1
CSASSFSSDTDTQYF
TGCAGTGCTTCCTCTTTTAGTTCGGATACAGATACGCAGTATTTT
>few|TRBJ1-2|.|TRBV11-2
CASSLGDGTTYGYNYGYTF
TGTGCCAGCAGCTTAGGAGATGGGACGACGTACGGATACAACTATGGCTACACCTTC
>few|TRBJ2-7|TRBD2|TRBV5-1
CASSFSGGAEEQYF
TGCGCCAGCAGCTTTTCGGGGGGGGCGGAGGAGCAGTACTTC
>few|TRBJ2-5|TRBD2|TRBV2
CASSVLRTSGETQYF
TGTGCCAGCAGTGTCCTTCGGACTAGCGGAGAGACCCAGTACTTC
>.|TRBJ1-6|.|TRBV9
CASSVGYGNSPLHF
TGTGCCAGCAGCGTAGGGTACGGCAATTCACCCCTCCACTTT
>many|TRBJ2-5|TRBD2|TRBV20-1
CSVSLGTSPREETQYF
TGCAGTGTGAGTCTAGGGACTAGCCCTCGCGAGGAGACCCAGTACTTC
>.|TRBJ2-5|.|TRBV5-4
CASSLWGLYQETQYF
TGTGCCAGCAGCTTGTGGGGGCTCTATCAAGAGACCCAGTACTTC